The following is a TCR beta chain sequence with its context. These data belong to a study of control samples from healthy donors and cancer patients. The CDR3 consists of 14 residues. V was shortened by 7 bases and J by 2 bases, with 11 bases between the two germline ends. Germline lookup yields CDR1 MNHEY and CDR2 SVGAGI. Sequencing used immunoSEQ multiplex PCR; TCRdb keeps in-frame clones, though not all of them. The table includes approximately 84,000 clones, 82% detected once. Sequencing used blood. This sequence originates from a woman aged 55-70 years in good health. The chain joins TRBV6-5 to TRBJ2-2; D is possibly TRBD1 (6 bases). This chain's CDR3 is CASTRTDNTGELFF. CDR3 coding DNA: TGTGCCAGCACCAGGACAGATAACACCGGGGAGCTGTTTTTT.